Listed here are 8 T cell receptor beta chains from one sample, sequenced in a study of T cell changes during pregnancy in multiple sclerosis. Measured with immunoSEQ multiplex PCR; TCRdb has only the in-frame clones, and not every one. The repertoire includes under 80,000 clones, approximately 92% of them detected once, and less than 2.5% sits in the top ten. Sequenced here: peripheral blood, sampled before pregnancy. Source of these receptors: a female donor with multiple sclerosis, enrolled in a pregnancy study.

This chain connects TRBV19 to TRBJ2-1; 12 bases line up with TRBD2. This CDR3 is 16 amino acids long. Germline assignment: CDR1 LNHDA and CDR2 SQIVND (reference sequence). V gave up 4 bases and J gave up 8 bases; unmatched junction bases: 9. As DNA, the CDR3 is TGTGCCAGTAGTACTAACAGAGGACTAGCGGGATATGAGCAGTTCTTC. Translated, it gives CASSTNRGLAGYEQFF.

This chain links TRBV19 with TRBJ2-3, with 13 bases aligning to TRBD2. Per the germline V gene, CDR1 is LNHDA and CDR2 is SQIVND (reference sequence). V shed 7 bases, J shed 5 bases, and the junction held 9 bases outside the gene matches. This CDR3 has 16 residues. The DNA of the CDR3 is TGTGCCAGTACCGACCCGGGACTAGCGGGAAGAGATACGCAGTATTTT. Its protein product is CASTDPGLAGRDTQYF.

V is TRBV6-5 and J is TRBJ2-5; D call uncertain. The last part of the DNA fits TRBJ2-7 better; the J call may be wrong. This CDR3 is built from 12 residues. The germline V gene encodes CDR1 MNHEY and CDR2 SVGAGI. CDR3 DNA sequence: TGTGCCAGCTCAAAAAGCTCCTACGAGCAGTACTTC. Encoded protein: CASSKSSYEQYF.

V is TRBV9 and J is TRBJ2-5; 7 nucleotides agree with TRBD2. The CDR3 sequence is 17 residues long. The J segment lost 4 bases and the V segment lost 0 bases, leaving 12 bases of the junction unmatched. Per germline, CDR1 SGDLS and CDR2 YYNGEE. CDR3 loop: CASSVGLAGVITETQYF. The DNA of the CDR3 is TGTGCCAGCAGCGTAGGGCTGGCGGGAGTGATTACAGAGACCCAGTACTTC. Variable domain in full (rest from reference TRBV9 and TRBJ2-5): DSGVTQTPKHLITATGQRVTLRCSPRSGDLSVYWYQQSLDQGLQFLIQYYNGEERAKGNILERFSAQQFPDLHSELNLSSLELGDSALYFCASSVGLAGVITETQYFGPGTRLLVL.

The chain employs TRBV2 and TRBJ1-4, with TRBD1 matching over 8 bases. CDR1 is SNHLY, CDR2 FYNNEI, per germline. This CDR3 region has 13 residues. The CDR3 DNA reads TGTGTTACAGACAGGGGATACAATGAAAAACTGTTTTTT. Protein product: CVTDRGYNEKLFF.

The chain links TRBV6-1 to TRBJ2-1; 10 bases are shared with TRBD2. The CDR3 loop spans 14 amino acids. V trimming: 7 bases; J trimming: 2 bases; junction bases outside the gene matches: 2. Germline V CDR1 and CDR2: MNHNS, SASEGT. The CDR3 nucleotides are TGTGCCAGCAAACTAGCGGGAACCTACAATGAGCAGTTCTTC. Translation: CASKLAGTYNEQFF.

In this sample, this clone turned up once. V gene TRBV7-2 combines with J gene TRBJ2-1; D might be TRBD2 (5 bases). Per germline, CDR1 SGHTA and CDR2 FQGNSA. Trimming took 4 bases from V and 5 from J, leaving 18 bases between them. The CDR3 contains 16 residues. As DNA, the CDR3 is TGTGCCAGCAGCTCAAGTGAGGGTCACCCCCACAATGAGCAGTTCTTC. This sequence encodes CASSSSEGHPHNEQFF.

The chain is built from TRBV2 and TRBJ2-7; 9 bases agree with TRBD2. J gave up 3 bases and V 2 bases, and 8 bases lay outside the gene matches. The CDR3 spans 16 residues. Looked up from germline, CDR1 is SNHLY and CDR2 is FYNNEI. For the CDR3, the DNA is TGTGCCAGCAGTGAATTATTAGCGGGAGCAGGCTACGAGCAGTACTTC. Translation: CASSELLAGAGYEQYF.